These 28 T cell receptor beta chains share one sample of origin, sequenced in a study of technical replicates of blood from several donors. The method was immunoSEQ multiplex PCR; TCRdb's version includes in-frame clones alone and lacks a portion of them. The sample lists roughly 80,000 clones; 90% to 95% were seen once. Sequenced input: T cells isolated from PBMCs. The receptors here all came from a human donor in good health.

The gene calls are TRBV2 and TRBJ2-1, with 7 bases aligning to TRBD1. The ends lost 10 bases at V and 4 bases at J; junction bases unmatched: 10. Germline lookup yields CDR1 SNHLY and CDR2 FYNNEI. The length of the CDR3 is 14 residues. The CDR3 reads CAIKARDSYNEQFF. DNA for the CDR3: TGTGCCATCAAAGCCCGGGACAGTTACAATGAGCAGTTCTTC. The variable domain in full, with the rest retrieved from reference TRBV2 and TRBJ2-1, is EPEVTQTPSHQVTQMGQEVILRCVPISNHLYFYWYRQILGQKVEFLVSFYNNEISEKSEIFDDQFSVERPDGSNFTLKIRSTKLEDSAMYFCAIKARDSYNEQFFGPGTRLTVL.

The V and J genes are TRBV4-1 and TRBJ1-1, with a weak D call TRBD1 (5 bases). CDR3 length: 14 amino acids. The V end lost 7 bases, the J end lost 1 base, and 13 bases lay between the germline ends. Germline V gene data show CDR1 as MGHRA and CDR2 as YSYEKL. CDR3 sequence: CASTLQGENTEAFF. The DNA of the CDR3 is TGCGCCAGCACCCTCCAAGGGGAGAACACTGAAGCTTTCTTT.

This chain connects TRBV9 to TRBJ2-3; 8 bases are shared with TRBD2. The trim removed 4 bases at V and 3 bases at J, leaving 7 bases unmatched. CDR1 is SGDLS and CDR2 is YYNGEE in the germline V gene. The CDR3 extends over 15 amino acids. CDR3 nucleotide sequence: TGTGCCAGCAGCCCGGGACTAGTTTTAACAGATACGCAGTATTTT. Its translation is CASSPGLVLTDTQYF.

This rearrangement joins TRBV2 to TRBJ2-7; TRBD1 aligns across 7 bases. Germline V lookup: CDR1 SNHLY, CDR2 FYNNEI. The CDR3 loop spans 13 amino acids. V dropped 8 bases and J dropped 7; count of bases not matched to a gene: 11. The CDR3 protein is CASSSEGAWEQYF. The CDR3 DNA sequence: TGTGCCAGCTCCTCAGAGGGGGCGTGGGAGCAGTACTTC.

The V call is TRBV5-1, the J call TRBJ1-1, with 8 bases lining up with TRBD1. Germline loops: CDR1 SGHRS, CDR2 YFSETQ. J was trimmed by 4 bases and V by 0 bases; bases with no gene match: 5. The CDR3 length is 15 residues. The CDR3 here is CASSLDPGGITEAFF. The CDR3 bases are TGCGCCAGCAGCTTGGACCCAGGGGGCATCACTGAAGCTTTCTTT.

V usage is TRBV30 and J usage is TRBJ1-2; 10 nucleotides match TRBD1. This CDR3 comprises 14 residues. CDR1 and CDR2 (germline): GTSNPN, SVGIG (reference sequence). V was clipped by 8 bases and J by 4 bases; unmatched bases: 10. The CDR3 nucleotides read TGTGCCGCCAGTTCGACAGGGGGCACCTATGGCTACACCTTC. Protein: CAASSTGGTYGYTF.

The CDR3 DNA sequence: TGTGCCAGCAGCCAAGATGCGGGAGGGCCTAATGAGCAGTTCTTC. Encoded protein: CASSQDAGGPNEQFF. The chain combines TRBV4-2 with TRBJ2-1; TRBD2 agrees at 9 bases. CDR3 length: 15 amino acids. The trim removed 0 bases at V and 7 bases at J, leaving 4 bases unmatched. Germline V gene data show CDR1 as LGHNA and CDR2 as YNFKEQ.

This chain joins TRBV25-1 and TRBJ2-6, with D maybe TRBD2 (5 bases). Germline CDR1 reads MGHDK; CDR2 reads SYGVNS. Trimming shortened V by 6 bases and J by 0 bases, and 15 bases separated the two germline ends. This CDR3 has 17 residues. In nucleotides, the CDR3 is TGTGCCAGCAGCGAGTTTGGACTCGGCTCTGGGGCCAACGTCCTGACTTTC. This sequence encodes CASSEFGLGSGANVLTF.

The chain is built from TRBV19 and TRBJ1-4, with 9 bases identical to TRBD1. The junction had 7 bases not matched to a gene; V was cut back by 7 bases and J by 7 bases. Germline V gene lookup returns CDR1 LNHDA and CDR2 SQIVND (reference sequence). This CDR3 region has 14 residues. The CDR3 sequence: CASNQGTGSEKLFF. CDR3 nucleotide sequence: TGTGCCAGTAACCAAGGGACAGGGAGTGAAAAACTGTTTTTT. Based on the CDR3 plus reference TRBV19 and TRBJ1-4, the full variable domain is DGGITQSPKYLFRKEGQNVTLSCEQNLNHDAMYWYRQDPGQGLRLIYYSQIVNDFQKGDIAEGYSVSREKKESFPLTVTSAQKNPTAFYLCASNQGTGSEKLFFGSGTQLSVL.

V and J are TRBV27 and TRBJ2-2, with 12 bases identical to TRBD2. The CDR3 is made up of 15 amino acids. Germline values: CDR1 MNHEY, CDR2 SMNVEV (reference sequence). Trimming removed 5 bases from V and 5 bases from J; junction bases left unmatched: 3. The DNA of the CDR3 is TGTGCCAGCAGTCCTCTAGCGGGAGGGACCGGGGAGCTGTTTTTT. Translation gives CASSPLAGGTGELFF.

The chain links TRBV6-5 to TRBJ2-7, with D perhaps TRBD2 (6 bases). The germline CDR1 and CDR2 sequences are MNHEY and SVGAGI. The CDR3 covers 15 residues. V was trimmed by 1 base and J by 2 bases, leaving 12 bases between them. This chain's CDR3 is CASSYLGGRPYEQYF. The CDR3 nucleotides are TGTGCCAGCAGTTACTTGGGAGGAAGGCCCTACGAGCAGTACTTC.

CDR3: CASSLEGTLETQYF. The DNA of the CDR3 is TGTGCCAGCAGTTTAGAGGGAACTTTAGAGACCCAGTACTTC. This chain connects TRBV28 to TRBJ2-5; weak D call: TRBD2 (5 bases). Germline-derived CDR1 and CDR2 are MDHEN and SYDVKM. V was shortened by 2 bases and J by 4 bases, with 11 bases between the two germline ends. This CDR3 is 14 amino acids long.

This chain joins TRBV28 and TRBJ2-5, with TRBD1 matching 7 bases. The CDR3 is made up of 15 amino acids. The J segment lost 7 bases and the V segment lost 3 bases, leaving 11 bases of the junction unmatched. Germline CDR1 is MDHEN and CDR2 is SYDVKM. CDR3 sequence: CASSLGKTGQGTQYF. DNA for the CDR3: TGTGCCAGCAGTTTGGGAAAGACAGGGCAGGGGACCCAGTACTTC.

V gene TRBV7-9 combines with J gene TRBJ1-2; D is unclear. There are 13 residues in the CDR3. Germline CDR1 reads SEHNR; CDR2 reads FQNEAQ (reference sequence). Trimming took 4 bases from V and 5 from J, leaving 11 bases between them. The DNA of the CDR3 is TGTGCCAGCAGCTCGGAGGCAGATTATGGCTACACCTTC. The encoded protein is CASSSEADYGYTF.

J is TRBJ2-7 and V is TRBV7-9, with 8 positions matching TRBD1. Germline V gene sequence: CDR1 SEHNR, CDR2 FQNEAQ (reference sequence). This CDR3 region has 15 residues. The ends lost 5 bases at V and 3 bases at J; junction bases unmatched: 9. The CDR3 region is CASSPRQGWVYEQYF. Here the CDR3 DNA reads TGTGCCAGCAGCCCTCGACAGGGGTGGGTCTACGAGCAGTACTTC. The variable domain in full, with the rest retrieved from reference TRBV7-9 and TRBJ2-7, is DTGVSQNPRHKITKRGQNVTFRCDPISEHNRLYWYRQTLGQGPEFLTYFQNEAQLEKSRLLSDRFSAERPKGSFSTLEIQRTEQGDSAMYLCASSPRQGWVYEQYFGPGTRLTVT.

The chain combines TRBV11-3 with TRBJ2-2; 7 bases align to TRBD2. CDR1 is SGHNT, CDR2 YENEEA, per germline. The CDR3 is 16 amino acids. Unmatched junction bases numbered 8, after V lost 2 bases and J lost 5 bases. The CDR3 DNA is TGTGCCAGCAGCTTAAACTCTGCGGGAGTAACCGGGGAGCTGTTTTTT. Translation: CASSLNSAGVTGELFF.

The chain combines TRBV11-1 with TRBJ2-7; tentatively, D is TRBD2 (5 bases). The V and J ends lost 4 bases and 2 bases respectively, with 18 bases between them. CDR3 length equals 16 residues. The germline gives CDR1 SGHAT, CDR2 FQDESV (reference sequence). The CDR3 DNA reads TGTGCCAGCAGCTCCCAGAGGCGGGTAAGGACCTACGAGCAGTACTTC. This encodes CASSSQRRVRTYEQYF.

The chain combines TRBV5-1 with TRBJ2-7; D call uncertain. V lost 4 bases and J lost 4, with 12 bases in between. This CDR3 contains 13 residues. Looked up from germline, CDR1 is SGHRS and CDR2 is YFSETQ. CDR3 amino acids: CASSREESYEQYF. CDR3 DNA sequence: TGCGCCAGCAGCCGAGAGGAGTCTTACGAGCAGTACTTC.

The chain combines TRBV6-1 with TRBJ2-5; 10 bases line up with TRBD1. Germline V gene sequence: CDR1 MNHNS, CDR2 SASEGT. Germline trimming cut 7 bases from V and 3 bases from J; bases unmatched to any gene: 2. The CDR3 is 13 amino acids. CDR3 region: CASKTGGEETQYF. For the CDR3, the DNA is TGTGCCAGCAAGACAGGGGGCGAAGAGACCCAGTACTTC.

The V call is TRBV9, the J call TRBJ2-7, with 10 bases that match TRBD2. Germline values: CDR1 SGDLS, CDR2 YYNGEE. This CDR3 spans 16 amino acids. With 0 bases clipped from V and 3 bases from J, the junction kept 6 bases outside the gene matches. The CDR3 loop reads CASSVGPAGGFYEQYF. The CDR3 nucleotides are TGTGCCAGCAGCGTAGGGCCAGCGGGAGGGTTCTACGAGCAGTACTTC.

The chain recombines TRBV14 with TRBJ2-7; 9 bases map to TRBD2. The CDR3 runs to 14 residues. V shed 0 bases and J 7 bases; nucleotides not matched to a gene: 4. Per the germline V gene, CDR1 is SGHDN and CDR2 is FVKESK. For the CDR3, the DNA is TGTGCCAGCAGCCAAGACCGCGGGAGGGATGAGCAGTACTTC. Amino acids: CASSQDRGRDEQYF.

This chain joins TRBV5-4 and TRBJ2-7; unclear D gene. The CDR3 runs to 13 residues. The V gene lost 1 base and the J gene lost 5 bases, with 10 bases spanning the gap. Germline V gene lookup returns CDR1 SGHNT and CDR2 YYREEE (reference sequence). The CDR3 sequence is CASSLSLRDEQYF. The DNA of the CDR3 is TGTGCCAGCAGCTTGTCCCTTCGAGACGAGCAGTACTTC.

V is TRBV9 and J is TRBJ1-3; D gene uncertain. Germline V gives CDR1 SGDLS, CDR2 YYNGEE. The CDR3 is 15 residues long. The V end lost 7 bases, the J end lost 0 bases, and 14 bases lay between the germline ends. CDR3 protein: CASASRGSSGNTIYF. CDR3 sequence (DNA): TGTGCCAGCGCCTCTCGCGGGAGCTCTGGAAACACCATATATTTT.

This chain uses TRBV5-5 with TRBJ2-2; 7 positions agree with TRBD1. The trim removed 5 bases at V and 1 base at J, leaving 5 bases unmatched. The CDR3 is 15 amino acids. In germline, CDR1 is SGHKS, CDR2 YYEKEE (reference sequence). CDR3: CASSYDRVNTGELFF. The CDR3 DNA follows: TGTGCCAGCAGTTATGACAGGGTGAACACCGGGGAGCTGTTTTTT.

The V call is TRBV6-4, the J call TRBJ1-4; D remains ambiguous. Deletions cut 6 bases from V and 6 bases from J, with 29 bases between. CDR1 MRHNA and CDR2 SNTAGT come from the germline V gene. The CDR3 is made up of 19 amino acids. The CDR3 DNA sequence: TGTGCCAGCAGAGCTTTCCCCCCCGTTAAGCCGTTTCCCTATGAAAAACTGTTTTTT. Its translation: CASRAFPPVKPFPYEKLFF.

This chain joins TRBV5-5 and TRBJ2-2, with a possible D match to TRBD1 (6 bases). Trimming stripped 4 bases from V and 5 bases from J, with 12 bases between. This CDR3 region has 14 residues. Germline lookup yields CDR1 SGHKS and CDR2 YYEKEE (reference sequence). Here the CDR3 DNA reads TGTGCCAGCAGCCTGAACAGGGCAACCGGGGAGCTGTTTTTT. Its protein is CASSLNRATGELFF.

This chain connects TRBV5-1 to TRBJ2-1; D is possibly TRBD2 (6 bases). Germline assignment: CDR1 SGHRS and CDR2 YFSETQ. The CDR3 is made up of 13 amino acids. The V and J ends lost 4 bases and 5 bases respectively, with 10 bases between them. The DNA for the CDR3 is TGCGCCAGCAGCCTGACTAGTAACAATGAGCAGTTCTTC. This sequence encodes CASSLTSNNEQFF. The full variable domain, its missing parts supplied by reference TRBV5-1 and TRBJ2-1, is KAGVTQTPRYLIKTRGQQVTLSCSPISGHRSVSWYQQTPGQGLQFLFEYFSETQRNKGNFPGRFSGRQFSNSRSEMNVSTLELGDSALYLCASSLTSNNEQFFGPGTRLTVL.

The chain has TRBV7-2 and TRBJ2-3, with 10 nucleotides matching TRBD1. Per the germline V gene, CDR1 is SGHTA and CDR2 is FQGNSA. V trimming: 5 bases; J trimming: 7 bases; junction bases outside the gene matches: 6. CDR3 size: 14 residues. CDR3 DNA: TGTGCCAGCAGCCCGAAGGGACAGGGGAATACGCAGTATTTT. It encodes CASSPKGQGNTQYF.